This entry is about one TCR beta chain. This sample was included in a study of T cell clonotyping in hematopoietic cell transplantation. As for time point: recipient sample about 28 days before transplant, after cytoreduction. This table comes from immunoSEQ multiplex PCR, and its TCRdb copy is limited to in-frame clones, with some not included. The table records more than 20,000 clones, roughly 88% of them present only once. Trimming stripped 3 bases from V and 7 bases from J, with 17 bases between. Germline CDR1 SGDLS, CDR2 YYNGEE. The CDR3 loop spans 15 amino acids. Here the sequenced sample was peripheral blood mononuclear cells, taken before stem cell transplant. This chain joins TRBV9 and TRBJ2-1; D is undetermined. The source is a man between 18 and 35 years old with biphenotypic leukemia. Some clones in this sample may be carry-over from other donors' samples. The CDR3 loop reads CASSAPGRSHNEQFF. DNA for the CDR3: TGTGCCAGCAGCGCCCCGGGCCGAAGCCATAATGAGCAGTTCTTC.